The 3 T cell receptor beta chains listed next were all sequenced from one sample in a study of blood T cell repertoires in COVID-19. The repertoire was sequenced with immunoSEQ multiplex PCR; TCRdb's copy has only in-frame clones and lacks some. The sample includes 60,000 or so clones, about 83% seen only once; the top ten take 3.5%. Sequencing was performed on peripheral blood. Receptors were obtained from a woman of 80 years or more with acute or convalescent COVID-19.

The chain uses TRBV19 and TRBJ2-1; 8 bases are a match to TRBD1. V was clipped by 10 bases and J by 2 bases; unmatched bases: 10. This CDR3 has 15 amino acids. Per the germline V gene, CDR1 is LNHDA and CDR2 is SQIVND (reference sequence). The CDR3 DNA follows: TGTGCCACCCAGCTGGACAGGGCTGCCTACAATGAGCAGTTCTTC. Translation gives CATQLDRAAYNEQFF.

V and J are TRBV29-1 and TRBJ2-7; no clear D gene. CDR3 length: 13 amino acids. Deletions cut 0 bases from V and 0 bases from J, with 6 bases between. CDR1 is SQVTM, CDR2 ANQGSEA, per germline. The CDR3 loop is CSVEDASSYEQYF. As DNA, the CDR3 is TGCAGCGTTGAAGACGCGAGCTCCTACGAGCAGTACTTC.

In this sample, this clone turned up a few times. The chain is built from TRBV18 and TRBJ2-2; D might be TRBD1 (7 bases). From germline, CDR1 is KGHSH and CDR2 LQKENI. CDR3 length equals 16 residues. With 6 bases removed from V and 4 bases from J, the gap between germline ends came to 18 bases. The CDR3, as DNA: TGTGCCAGCTCGGGGGGCCCGACAGGGAGCACCGGGGAGCTGTTTTTT. Translation gives CASSGGPTGSTGELFF.